This entry features one T cell receptor beta chain sequence. This specimen comes from a study of cytomegalovirus exposure and HLA in healthy donors. The protocol was immunoSEQ multiplex PCR, while the TCRdb copy is restricted to in-frame clones and leaves out a portion. The table has roughly 180,000 clones, more than 75% seen once. Sequencing was done on a sample of PBMCs. This receptor was identified in a man younger than 35 in good health and CMV-seropositive.

Written as DNA, the CDR3 is TGCGCCAGCAGCTTGGACGGGAGGGAGCAGTACTTC. This codes for CASSLDGREQYF. V usage is TRBV5-1 and J usage is TRBJ2-7, with 7 nucleotides matching TRBD2. CDR3 size: 12 residues. Losses at the gene ends were 0 bases for V and 7 bases for J; bases not matched to a gene: 1. Germline lookup yields CDR1 SGHRS and CDR2 YFSETQ. Variable domain in full (rest from reference TRBV5-1 and TRBJ2-7): KAGVTQTPRYLIKTRGQQVTLSCSPISGHRSVSWYQQTPGQGLQFLFEYFSETQRNKGNFPGRFSGRQFSNSRSEMNVSTLELGDSALYLCASSLDGREQYFGPGTRLTVT.